This T cell receptor beta chain was captured in a study of identical twins. The V gene's germline CDR1 is KGHSH and CDR2 LQKENI. Trimming took off 3 bases at V and 0 bases at J, with 15 bases between the two ends. The CDR3 has 17 residues. Each CDR3 protein is one row after TCRdb ran MiXCR on the 5' RACE reads. The sample lists some 570,000 distinct CDR3 sequences; 20% to 25% were seen once. Comments on this clonotype: Its matching antigen is unknown.

Study results and caveats: Potential partial confounding of zero-insertion analyses by invariant MAIT and iNKT cells was noted. The study based its conclusions on cross-sectional statistical analysis and did not follow the same donors. Out-of-frame alpha sequences shared by twins were enriched for low generation probability.

These same records also appear under a second study, on yellow fever vaccine responses in identical twins.

The source material was CD4+ T cells sorted from blood. The TCR was taken from a woman between 18 and 29 years old in good health. The chain links TRBV18 to TRBJ2-1; no clear D gene. Here the CDR3 reads CASSPPGGVSSYNEQFF. The DNA of the CDR3 is TGTGCCAGCTCACCCCCGGGTGGCGTCAGCTCCTACAATGAGCAGTTCTTC.